What follows are 9 T cell receptor beta chains derived from one specimen sequenced in a study of cytomegalovirus exposure and HLA in healthy donors. The PCR was carried out with 60 Vbeta primers and 13 Jbeta primers. Libraries were prepared by immunoSEQ multiplex PCR; TCRdb keeps only in-frame clonotypes and omits some of them. The sample gives 250,000 to 350,000 clones, 80% to 90% of which show up once; roughly 2.3% is in the top ten. Sequencing was done on a sample of PBMCs. The receptors derive from a woman aged 18-29 years in good health and CMV-seronegative.

The chain has TRBV6-5 and TRBJ1-2; no firm D call. Germline CDR1 and CDR2: MNHEY and SVGAGI. This CDR3 has 13 residues. V lost 2 bases and J lost 2, with 6 bases in between. The CDR3 sequence: CASSYQENYGYTF. The CDR3 DNA reads TGTGCCAGCAGTTACCAGGAAAACTATGGCTACACCTTC.

V and J are TRBV5-6 and TRBJ1-2; TRBD1 might be the D (6 bases). This CDR3 has 11 residues. Germline values: CDR1 SGHDT, CDR2 YYEEEE. Trimming stripped 4 bases from V and 8 bases from J, with 9 bases between. Here the CDR3 reads CASSPGTGYTF. For the CDR3, the DNA is TGTGCCAGCAGCCCCGGGACAGGCTACACCTTC.

The V gene is TRBV9, the J gene TRBJ2-3; a weak D match, TRBD1 (5 bases). Between the trimmed V and J ends, which lost 0 bases and 4 bases, there was a span of 9 bases. This CDR3 contains 14 residues. The germline V gene has CDR1 SGDLS and CDR2 YYNGEE. The CDR3: CASSVEGDADTQYF. The CDR3 nucleotides read TGTGCCAGCAGCGTAGAAGGGGATGCAGATACGCAGTATTTT.

About this clone itself: Compared with germline, one end of the junction differs, possibly owing to a read error. Other DNA sequences in this sample translate to the same CDR3. The chain carries TRBV9 and TRBJ1-6; 11 nucleotides align to TRBD1. Germline loops: CDR1 SGDLS, CDR2 YYNGEE. The CDR3 spans 17 residues. The CDR3 here is CASTKGDRGIYNSPLHF. The CDR3 DNA reads as TGTGCCAGCACCAAGGGGGACAGGGGGATTTATAATTCCCCCCTCCACTTT.

Here the CDR3 DNA reads TGTGCCAGCAGCTTTACAGGGGCTCCATTCTCCTACGAGCAGTACTTC. Translation gives CASSFTGAPFSYEQYF. The J gene is TRBJ2-7, the V gene TRBV5-6, with 7 bases lining up with TRBD1. V gave up 2 bases and J gave up 0 bases; unmatched junction bases: 8. This CDR3 region has 16 residues. The germline gives CDR1 SGHDT, CDR2 YYEEEE.

The sample holds one count of this clone. The rearrangement joins TRBV27 to TRBJ2-1; 8 bases match TRBD2. The CDR3 runs to 14 residues. Per the germline V gene, CDR1 is MNHEY and CDR2 is SMNVEV (reference sequence). The ends lost 4 bases at V and 7 bases at J; junction bases unmatched: 6. The CDR3 DNA is TGTGCCAGCAGTTCGGGGGGGCGCCAGAATGAGCAGTTCTTC. It is translated as CASSSGGRQNEQFF.

The chain couples TRBV10-2 to TRBJ1-2; possibly TRBD1 for D (6 bases). V was cut by 1 base and J by 3 bases, with 9 bases left in between. Per germline, CDR1 WSHSY and CDR2 SAAADI. The CDR3 consists of 14 residues. The CDR3 is CASSEFGQHYGYTF. In DNA form, the CDR3 reads TGCGCCAGCAGTGAGTTTGGACAGCACTATGGCTACACCTTC.

The rearrangement uses TRBV5-6 and TRBJ1-5; D gene unclear. Germline CDR1 and CDR2: SGHDT and YYEEEE. Trimming took 4 bases from V and 0 from J, leaving 8 bases between them. This CDR3 comprises 14 residues. Here the CDR3 DNA reads TGTGCCAGCAGCAAGAGGATTAGCAATCAGCCCCAGCATTTT. It yields the protein CASSKRISNQPQHF.

The CDR3 DNA reads as TGCGCCAGCAGCCCCGGGACAGCTCAAGAGACCCAGTACTTC. This encodes CASSPGTAQETQYF. The chain links TRBV5-1 to TRBJ2-5; 7 bases align to TRBD1. CDR3 length: 14 residues. After removal of 4 bases from V and 2 bases from J, the junction contained 5 bases not matched to a gene. Germline CDR1 reads SGHRS; CDR2 reads YFSETQ. Based on the CDR3 plus reference TRBV5-1 and TRBJ2-5, the full variable domain is KAGVTQTPRYLIKTRGQQVTLSCSPISGHRSVSWYQQTPGQGLQFLFEYFSETQRNKGNFPGRFSGRQFSNSRSEMNVSTLELGDSALYLCASSPGTAQETQYFGPGTRLLVL.